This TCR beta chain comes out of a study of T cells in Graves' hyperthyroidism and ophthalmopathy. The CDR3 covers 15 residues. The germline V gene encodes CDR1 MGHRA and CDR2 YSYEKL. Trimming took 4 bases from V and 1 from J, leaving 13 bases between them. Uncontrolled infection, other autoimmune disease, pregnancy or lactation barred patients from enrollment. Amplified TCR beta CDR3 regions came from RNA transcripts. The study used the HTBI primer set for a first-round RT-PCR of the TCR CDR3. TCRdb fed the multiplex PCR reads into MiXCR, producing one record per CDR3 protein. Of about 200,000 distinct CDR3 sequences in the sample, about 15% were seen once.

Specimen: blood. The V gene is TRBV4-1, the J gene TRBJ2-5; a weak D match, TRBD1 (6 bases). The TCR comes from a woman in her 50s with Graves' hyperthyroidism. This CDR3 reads CASSPRGQIQETQYF. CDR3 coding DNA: TGCGCCAGCAGCCCACGAGGACAGATCCAAGAGACCCAGTACTTC.